A selection of T cell receptor beta chains follows, all from one sample in a study of monozygotic twins with inflammatory bowel disease. TCRdb re-analyzed the 5' RACE reads; it lists each CDR3 protein once, without DNA. Its listing shows under 150,000 distinct CDR3 sequences. The sequenced sample consisted of blood. The receptors stem from a human donor with ulcerative colitis or Crohn's disease, or a healthy co-twin of an affected twin (not recorded which). CDR3s include the opening cysteine and the closing phenylalanine or tryptophan. Each record gives: V gene, J gene, CDR3 protein.

>TRBV5-1|TRBJ1-1
CASSLGPGISNTEAFF
>TRBV20-1|TRBJ2-7
CSARDLGYSSYEQYF
>TRBV20-1|TRBJ1-5
CSARDRSGRNQPQHF
>TRBV5-1|TRBJ2-1
CASSFLTTGTSGHNEQFF
>TRBV20-1|TRBJ1-1
CSARQGGTEAFF
>TRBV2|TRBJ1-6
CASSDRRVNNSPLHF
>TRBV7-6|TRBJ2-3
CASSISTDTQYF
>TRBV20-1|TRBJ1-5
CSAQQGLGNQPQHF
>TRBV6-2/TRBV6-3|TRBJ1-5
CASSLRDRGTHQPQHF
>TRBV11-3|TRBJ2-5
CASSFDGETQYF
>TRBV5-1|TRBJ2-1
CASSHPSDNEQFF
>TRBV7-2|TRBJ2-5
CASSSLGFSGTQYF
>TRBV5-1|TRBJ2-2
CASSALNTGELFF
>TRBV7-9|TRBJ1-2
CASSLGQGAYGYTF
>TRBV5-1|TRBJ1-4
CASSLAGQGMDEKLFF
>TRBV4-2|TRBJ1-6
CASSQDPRKGHYNSPLHF
>TRBV18|TRBJ1-1
CASSPRAGNTEAFF
>TRBV20-1|TRBJ2-2
CSARNYVAGELFF
>TRBV27|TRBJ1-1
CASSLVRRSNTEAFF
>TRBV27|TRBJ1-3
CASSPRGGGNTIYF
>TRBV2|TRBJ2-3
CASSEGTGRGTDTQYF
>TRBV7-2|TRBJ2-3
CASSSYLKDTDTQYF
>TRBV3-1|TRBJ2-7
CASSQRGRAYEQYF
>TRBV25-1|TRBJ1-3
CASSETRRGSGNTIYF
>TRBV4-3|TRBJ1-4
CASSQDVGTLGEKLFF
>TRBV20-1|TRBJ2-5
CSAMSTGGRNVQETQYF
>TRBV6-5|TRBJ1-2
CASRLQGIGGYTF
>TRBV20-1|TRBJ1-3
CSANGGGVSGNTIYF
>TRBV4-3|TRBJ2-4
CASSQGLAGGFKNIQYF
>TRBV20-1|TRBJ1-6
CSAAAGRTVSYNSPLHF